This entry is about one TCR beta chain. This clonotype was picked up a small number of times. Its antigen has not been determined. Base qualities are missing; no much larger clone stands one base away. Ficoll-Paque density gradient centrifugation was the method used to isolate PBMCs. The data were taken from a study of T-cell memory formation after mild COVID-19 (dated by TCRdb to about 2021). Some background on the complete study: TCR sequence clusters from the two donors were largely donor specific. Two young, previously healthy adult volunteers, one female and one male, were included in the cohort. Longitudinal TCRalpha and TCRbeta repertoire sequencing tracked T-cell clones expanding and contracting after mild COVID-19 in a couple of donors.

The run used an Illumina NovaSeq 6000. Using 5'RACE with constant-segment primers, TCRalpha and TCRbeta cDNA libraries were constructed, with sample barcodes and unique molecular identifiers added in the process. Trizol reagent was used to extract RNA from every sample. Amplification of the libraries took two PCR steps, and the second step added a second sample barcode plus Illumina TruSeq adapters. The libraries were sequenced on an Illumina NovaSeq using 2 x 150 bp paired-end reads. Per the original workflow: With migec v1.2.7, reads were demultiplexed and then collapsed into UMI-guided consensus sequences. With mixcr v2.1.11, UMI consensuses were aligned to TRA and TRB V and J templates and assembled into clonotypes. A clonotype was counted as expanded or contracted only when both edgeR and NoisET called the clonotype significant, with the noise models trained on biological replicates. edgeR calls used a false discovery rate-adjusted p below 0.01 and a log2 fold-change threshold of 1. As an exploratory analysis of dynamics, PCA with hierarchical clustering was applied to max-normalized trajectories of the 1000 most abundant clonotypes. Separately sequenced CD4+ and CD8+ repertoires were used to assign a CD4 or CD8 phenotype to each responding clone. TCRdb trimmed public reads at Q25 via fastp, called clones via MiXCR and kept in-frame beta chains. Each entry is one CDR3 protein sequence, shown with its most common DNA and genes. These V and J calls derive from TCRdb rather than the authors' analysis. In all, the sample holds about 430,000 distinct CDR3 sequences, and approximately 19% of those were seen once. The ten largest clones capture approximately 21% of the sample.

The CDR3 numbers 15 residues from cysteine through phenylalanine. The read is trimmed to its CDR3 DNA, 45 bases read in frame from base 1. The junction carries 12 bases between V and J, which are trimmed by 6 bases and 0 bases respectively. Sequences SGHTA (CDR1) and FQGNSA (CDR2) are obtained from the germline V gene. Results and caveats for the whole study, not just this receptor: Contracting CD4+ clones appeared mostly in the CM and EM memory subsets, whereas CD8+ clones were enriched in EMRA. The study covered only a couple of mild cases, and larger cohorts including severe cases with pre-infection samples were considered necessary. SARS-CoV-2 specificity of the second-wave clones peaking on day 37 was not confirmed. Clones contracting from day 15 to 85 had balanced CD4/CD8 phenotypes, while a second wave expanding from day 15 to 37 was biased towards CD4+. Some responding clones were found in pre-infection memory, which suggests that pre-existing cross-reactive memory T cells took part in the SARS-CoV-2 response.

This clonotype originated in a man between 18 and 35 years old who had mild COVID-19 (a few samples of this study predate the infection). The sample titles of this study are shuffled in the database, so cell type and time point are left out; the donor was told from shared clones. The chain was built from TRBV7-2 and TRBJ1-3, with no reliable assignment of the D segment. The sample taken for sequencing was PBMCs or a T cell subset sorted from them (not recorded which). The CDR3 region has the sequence CASSRYPVSGNTIYF. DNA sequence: TGTGCCAGCAGTCGCTATCCCGTCTCTGGAAACACCATATATTTT.